This T cell receptor (beta chain) was sequenced in a study of CD8 T cells in Susac syndrome. Germline CDR1 MGHDK, CDR2 SYGVNS. V was cut by 3 bases and J by 2 bases, with 14 bases left in between. The CDR3 length is 15 residues. RNA was extracted with the RNeasy kit, and a quantity of 0.5 to 1 ug was reverse transcribed using random hexamers. TCRdb called the immunoSEQ multiplex PCR reads again in MiXCR, with one record for every CDR3 protein. The table has 55,000 to 75,000 distinct CDR3 sequences, 93% seen once. The receptor was derived from a human donor with Susac syndrome. The chain has TRBV25-1 and TRBJ2-7; D possibly corresponds to TRBD2 (5 bases). The material sequenced was CD4+ T cells from PBMCs. The CDR3 nucleotides are TGTGCCAGCAGTGATTTAACGGGATACCCCTACGAGCAGTACTTC. This codes for CASSDLTGYPYEQYF.